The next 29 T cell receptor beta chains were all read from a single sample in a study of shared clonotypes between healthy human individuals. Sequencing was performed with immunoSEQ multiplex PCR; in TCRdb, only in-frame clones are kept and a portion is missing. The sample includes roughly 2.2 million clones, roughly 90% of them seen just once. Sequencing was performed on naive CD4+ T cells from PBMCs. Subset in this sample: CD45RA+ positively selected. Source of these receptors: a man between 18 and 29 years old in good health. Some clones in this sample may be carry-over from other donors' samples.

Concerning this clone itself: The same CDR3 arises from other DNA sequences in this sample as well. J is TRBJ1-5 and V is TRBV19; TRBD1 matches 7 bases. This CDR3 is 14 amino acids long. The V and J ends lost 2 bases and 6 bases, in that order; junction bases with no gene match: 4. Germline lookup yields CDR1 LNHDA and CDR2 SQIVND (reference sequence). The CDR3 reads CASSIRQGGQPQHF. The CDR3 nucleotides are TGTGCCAGTAGTATAAGGCAGGGGGGTCAGCCCCAGCATTTT. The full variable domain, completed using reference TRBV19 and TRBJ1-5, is DGGITQSPKYLFRKEGQNVTLSCEQNLNHDAMYWYRQDPGQGLRLIYYSQIVNDFQKGDIAEGYSVSREKKESFPLTVTSAQKNPTAFYLCASSIRQGGQPQHFGDGTRLSIL.

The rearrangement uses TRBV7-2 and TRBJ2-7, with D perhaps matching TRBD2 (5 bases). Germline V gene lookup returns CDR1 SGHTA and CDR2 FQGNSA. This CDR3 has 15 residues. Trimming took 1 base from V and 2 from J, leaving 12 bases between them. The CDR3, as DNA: TGTGCCAGCAGCTTAGGGGCGGGTACTGCCTACGAGCAGTACTTC. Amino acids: CASSLGAGTAYEQYF.

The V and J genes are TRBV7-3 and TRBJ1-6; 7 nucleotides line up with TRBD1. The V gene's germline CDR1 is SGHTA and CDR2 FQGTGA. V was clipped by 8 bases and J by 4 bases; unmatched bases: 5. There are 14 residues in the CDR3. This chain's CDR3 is CASSQGEYNSPLHF. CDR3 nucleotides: TGTGCCAGCTCCCAGGGGGAATATAATTCACCCCTCCACTTT.

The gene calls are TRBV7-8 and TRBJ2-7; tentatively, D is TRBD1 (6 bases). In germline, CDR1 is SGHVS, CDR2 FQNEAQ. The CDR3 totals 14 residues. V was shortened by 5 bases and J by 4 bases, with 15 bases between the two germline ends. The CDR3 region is CASSRIVGTYEQYF. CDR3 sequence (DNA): TGTGCCAGCAGCCGAATCGTCGGGACATACGAGCAGTACTTC.

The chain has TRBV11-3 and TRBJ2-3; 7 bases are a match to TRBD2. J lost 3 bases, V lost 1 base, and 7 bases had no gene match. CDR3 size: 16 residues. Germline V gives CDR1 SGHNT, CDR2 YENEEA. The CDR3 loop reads CASSLGLREFTDTQYF. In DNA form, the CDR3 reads TGTGCCAGCAGCTTAGGTCTGCGGGAGTTTACAGATACGCAGTATTTT. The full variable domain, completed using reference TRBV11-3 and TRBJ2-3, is EAGVVQSPRYKIIEKKQPVAFWCNPISGHNTLYWYLQNLGQGPELLIRYENEEAVDDSQLPKDRFSAERLKGVDSTLKIQPAELGDSAVYLCASSLGLREFTDTQYFGPGTRLTVL.

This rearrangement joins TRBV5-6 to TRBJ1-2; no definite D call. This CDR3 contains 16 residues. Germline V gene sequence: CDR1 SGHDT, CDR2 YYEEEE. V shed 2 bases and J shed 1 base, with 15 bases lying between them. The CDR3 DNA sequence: TGTGCCAGCAGCTTTTTTGGGAGAGGAGATAACTATGGCTACACCTTC. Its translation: CASSFFGRGDNYGYTF. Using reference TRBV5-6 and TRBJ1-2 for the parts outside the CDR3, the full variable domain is DAGVTQSPTHLIKTRGQQVTLRCSPKSGHDTVSWYQQALGQGPQFIFQYYEEEERQRGNFPDRFSGHQFPNYSSELNVNALLLGDSALYLCASSFFGRGDNYGYTFGSGTRLTVV.

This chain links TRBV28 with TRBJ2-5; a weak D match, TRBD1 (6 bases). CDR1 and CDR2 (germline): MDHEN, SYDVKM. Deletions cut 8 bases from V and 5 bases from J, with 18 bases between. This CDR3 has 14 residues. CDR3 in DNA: TGTGCCAGCGGGATCTTAACAGGGATCGAGACCCAGTACTTC. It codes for CASGILTGIETQYF.

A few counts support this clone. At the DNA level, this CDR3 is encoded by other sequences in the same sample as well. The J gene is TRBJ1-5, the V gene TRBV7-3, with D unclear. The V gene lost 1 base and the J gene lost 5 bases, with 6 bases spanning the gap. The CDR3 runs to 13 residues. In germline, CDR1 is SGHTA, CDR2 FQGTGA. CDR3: CASSLRRDQPQHF. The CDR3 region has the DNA TGTGCCAGCAGCTTAAGGCGGGATCAGCCCCAGCATTTT.

The CDR3 loop is CASSPIGGMDQPQHF. The CDR3 DNA reads TGTGCCAGCTCACCGATAGGGGGAATGGATCAGCCCCAGCATTTT. The chain joins TRBV18 to TRBJ1-5, with a tentative D call TRBD1 (6 bases). Trimming removed 3 bases from V and 5 bases from J, with 14 bases in between. There are 15 residues in the CDR3. Germline V lookup: CDR1 KGHSH, CDR2 LQKENI.

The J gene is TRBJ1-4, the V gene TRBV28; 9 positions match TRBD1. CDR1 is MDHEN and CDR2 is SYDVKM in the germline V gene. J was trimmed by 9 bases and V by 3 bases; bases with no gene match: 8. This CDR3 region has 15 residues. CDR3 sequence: CASSFGGQGQQKLFF. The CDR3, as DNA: TGTGCCAGCAGTTTTGGTGGACAGGGGCAGCAAAAACTGTTTTTT.

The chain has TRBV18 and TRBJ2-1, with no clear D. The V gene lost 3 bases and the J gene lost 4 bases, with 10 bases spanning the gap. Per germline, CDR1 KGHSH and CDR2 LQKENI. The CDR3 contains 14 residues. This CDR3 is CASSPPTVYNEQFF. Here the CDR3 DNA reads TGTGCCAGCTCACCCCCCACGGTGTACAATGAGCAGTTCTTC.

This CDR3 is CASSLLGGRALGETQYF. The DNA for the CDR3 is TGTGCCAGCAGCTTACTTGGGGGGAGGGCCCTTGGGGAGACCCAGTACTTC. V usage is TRBV7-2 and J usage is TRBJ2-5, with 7 bases lining up with TRBD2. The CDR3 consists of 17 residues. V was clipped by 2 bases and J by 5 bases; unmatched bases: 14. The germline gives CDR1 SGHTA, CDR2 FQGNSA.

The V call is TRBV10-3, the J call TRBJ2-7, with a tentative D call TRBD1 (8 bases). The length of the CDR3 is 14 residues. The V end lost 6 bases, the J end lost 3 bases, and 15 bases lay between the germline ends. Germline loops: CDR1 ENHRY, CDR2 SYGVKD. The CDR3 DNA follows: TGTGCCATCAGGGGGGGGGACAGGAACTACGAGCAGTACTTC. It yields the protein CAIRGGDRNYEQYF.

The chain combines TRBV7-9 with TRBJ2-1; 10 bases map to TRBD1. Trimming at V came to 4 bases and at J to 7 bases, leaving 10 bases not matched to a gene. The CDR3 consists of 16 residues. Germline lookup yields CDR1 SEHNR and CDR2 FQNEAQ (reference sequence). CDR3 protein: CASSSYRDRGRNEQFF. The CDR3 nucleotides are TGTGCCAGCAGCTCGTACCGGGACAGGGGAAGGAATGAGCAGTTCTTC.

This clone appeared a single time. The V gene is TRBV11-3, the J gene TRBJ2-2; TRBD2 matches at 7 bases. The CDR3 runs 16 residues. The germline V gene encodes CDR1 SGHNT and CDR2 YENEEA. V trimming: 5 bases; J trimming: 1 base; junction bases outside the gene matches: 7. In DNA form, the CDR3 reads TGTGCCAGCAGCGCCATCAGCGGGGTGAACACCGGGGAGCTGTTTTTT. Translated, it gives CASSAISGVNTGELFF.

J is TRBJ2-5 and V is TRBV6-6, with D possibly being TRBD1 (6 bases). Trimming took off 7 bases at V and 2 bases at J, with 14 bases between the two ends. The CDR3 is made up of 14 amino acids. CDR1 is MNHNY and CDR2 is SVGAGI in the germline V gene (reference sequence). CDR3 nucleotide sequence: TGTGCCAGCACCAGGGACAAATTACAAGAGACCCAGTACTTC. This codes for CASTRDKLQETQYF.

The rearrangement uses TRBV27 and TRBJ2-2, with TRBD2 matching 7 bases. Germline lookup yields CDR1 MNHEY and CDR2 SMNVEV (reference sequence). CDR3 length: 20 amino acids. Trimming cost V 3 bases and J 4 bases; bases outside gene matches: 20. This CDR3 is CASSFFPSGAPNRGTGELFF. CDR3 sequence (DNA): TGTGCCAGCAGTTTTTTCCCTAGCGGAGCCCCCAACCGGGGCACCGGGGAGCTGTTTTTT.

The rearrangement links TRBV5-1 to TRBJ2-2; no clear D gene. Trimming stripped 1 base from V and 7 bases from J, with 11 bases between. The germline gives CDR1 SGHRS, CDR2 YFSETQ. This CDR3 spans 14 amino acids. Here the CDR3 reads CASSLPGPDGELFF. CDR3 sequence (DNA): TGCGCCAGCAGCTTGCCGGGTCCTGACGGGGAGCTGTTTTTT.

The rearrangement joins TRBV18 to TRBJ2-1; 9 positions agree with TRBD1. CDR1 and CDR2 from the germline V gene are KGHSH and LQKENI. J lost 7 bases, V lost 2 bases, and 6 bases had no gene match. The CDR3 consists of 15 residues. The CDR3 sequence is CASSPTAQGANEQFF. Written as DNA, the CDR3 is TGTGCCAGCTCACCAACGGCACAGGGGGCAAATGAGCAGTTCTTC.

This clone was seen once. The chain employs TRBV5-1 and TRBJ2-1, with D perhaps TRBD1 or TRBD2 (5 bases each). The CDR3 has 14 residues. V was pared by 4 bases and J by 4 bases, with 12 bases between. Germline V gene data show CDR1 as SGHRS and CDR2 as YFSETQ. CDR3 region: CASSPGTIYNEQFF. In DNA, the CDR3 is TGCGCCAGCAGCCCTGGGACCATATACAATGAGCAGTTCTTC.

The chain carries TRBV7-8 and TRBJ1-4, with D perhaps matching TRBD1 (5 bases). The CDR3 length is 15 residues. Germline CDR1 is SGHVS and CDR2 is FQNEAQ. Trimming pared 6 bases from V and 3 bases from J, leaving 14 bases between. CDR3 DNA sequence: TGTGCCAGCAGACCGGGGGGTTGGGCTAATGAAAAACTGTTTTTT. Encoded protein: CASRPGGWANEKLFF.

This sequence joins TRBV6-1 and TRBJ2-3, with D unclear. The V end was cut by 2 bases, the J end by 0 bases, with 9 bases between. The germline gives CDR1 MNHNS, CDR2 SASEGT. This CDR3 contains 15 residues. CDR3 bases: TGTGCCAGCAGTGAAATCTGGGGTAGCACAGATACGCAGTATTTT. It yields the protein CASSEIWGSTDTQYF.

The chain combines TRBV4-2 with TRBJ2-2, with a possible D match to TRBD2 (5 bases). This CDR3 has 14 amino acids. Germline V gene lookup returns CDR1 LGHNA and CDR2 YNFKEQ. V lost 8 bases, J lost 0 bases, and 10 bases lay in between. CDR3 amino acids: CASGLATNTGELFF. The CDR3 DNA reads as TGTGCCAGCGGACTGGCTACGAACACCGGGGAGCTGTTTTTT.

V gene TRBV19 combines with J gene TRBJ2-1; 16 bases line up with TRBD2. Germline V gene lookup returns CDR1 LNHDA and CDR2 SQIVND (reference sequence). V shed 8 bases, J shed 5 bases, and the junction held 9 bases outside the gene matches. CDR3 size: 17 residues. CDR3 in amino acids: CASWGLAGGLGDNEQFF. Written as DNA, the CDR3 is TGTGCCAGTTGGGGACTAGCGGGAGGGCTTGGCGACAATGAGCAGTTCTTC.

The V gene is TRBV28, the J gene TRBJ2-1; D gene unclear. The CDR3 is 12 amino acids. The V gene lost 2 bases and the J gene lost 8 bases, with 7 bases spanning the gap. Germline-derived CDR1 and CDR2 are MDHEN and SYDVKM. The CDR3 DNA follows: TGTGCCAGCAGTTTACTTACGGATGAGCAGTTCTTC. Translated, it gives CASSLLTDEQFF.

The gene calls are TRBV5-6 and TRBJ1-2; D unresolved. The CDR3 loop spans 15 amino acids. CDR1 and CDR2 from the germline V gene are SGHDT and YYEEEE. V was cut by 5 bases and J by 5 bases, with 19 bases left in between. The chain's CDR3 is CASRSYGLGGYGYTF. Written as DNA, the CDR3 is TGTGCCAGCAGGTCCTACGGGCTGGGAGGATATGGCTACACCTTC.

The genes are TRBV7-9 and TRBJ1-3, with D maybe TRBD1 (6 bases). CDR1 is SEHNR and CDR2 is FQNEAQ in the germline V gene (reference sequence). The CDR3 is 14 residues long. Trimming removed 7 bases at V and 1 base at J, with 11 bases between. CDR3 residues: CASTIQGSGNTIYF. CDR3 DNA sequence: TGTGCCAGCACAATTCAGGGGTCTGGAAACACCATATATTTT.

The CDR3 bases are TGTGCCAGCAGCTTGGGCGGAGGTCGAACAACTAATGAAAAACTGTTTTTT. It specifies CASSLGGGRTTNEKLFF. The chain uses TRBV5-4 and TRBJ1-4; no firm D call. V gave up 0 bases and J gave up 0 bases, with 12 bases separating them. The CDR3 length is 17 residues. Germline values: CDR1 SGHNT, CDR2 YYREEE (reference sequence).

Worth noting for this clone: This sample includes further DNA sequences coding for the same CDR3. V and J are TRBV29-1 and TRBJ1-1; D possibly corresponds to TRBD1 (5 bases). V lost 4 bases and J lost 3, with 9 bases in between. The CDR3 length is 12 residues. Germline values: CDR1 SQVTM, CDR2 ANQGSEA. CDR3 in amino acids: CSVGRGDTEAFF. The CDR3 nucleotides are TGCAGCGTTGGACGGGGGGACACTGAAGCTTTCTTT. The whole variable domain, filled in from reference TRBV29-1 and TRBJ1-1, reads SAVISQKPSRDICQRGTSLTIQCQVDSQVTMMFWYRQQPGQSLTLIATANQGSEATYESGFVIDKFPISRPNLTFSTLTVSNMSPEDSSIYLCSVGRGDTEAFFGQGTRLTVV.